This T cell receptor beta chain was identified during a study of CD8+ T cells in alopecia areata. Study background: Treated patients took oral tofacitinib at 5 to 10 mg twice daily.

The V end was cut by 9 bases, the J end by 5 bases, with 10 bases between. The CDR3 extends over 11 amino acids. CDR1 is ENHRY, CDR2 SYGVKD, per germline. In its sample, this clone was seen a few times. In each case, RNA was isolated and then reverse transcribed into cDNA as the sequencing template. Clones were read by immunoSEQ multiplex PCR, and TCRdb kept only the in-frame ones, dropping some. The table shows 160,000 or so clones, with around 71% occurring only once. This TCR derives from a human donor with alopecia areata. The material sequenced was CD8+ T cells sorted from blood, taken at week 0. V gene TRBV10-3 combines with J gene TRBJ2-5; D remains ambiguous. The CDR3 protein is CAIAEEETQYF. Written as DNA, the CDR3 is TGTGCCATTGCAGAGGAGGAGACCCAGTACTTC.